What follows are 29 T cell receptor beta chains derived from one specimen sequenced in a study of T cells expressing NK-cell markers. TCRdb derives one entry per CDR3 protein from the 5' RACE reads, leaving out DNA. Its listing shows 300,000 to 500,000 distinct CDR3 sequences. The sequenced sample was blood T cells: a sorted CD56 or NKG2C T cell subset, CD4+ or CD8+ T cells, or bulk PBMC T cells (not recorded which). The source of these receptors is a woman between 50 and 59 years old in good health.

The gene calls are TRBV4-2 and TRBJ2-3; the D call from TCRdb, TRBD2, cannot be confirmed without DNA. CDR3 length equals 20 residues. CDR1 is LGHNA and CDR2 is YNFKEQ in the germline V gene. CDR3 in amino acids: CASSQGGSPGLAPSTDTQYF.

The rearrangement joins TRBV15 to TRBJ2-1; the TRBD2 assignment by TCRdb is unverifiable without DNA. CDR1 and CDR2 from the germline V gene are LNHNV and YYDKDF (reference sequence). This CDR3 contains 18 residues. CDR3 sequence reads: CATSRGVGGGGVFDEQFF. Looking up the rest from reference TRBV15 and TRBJ2-1 gives the full variable domain: DAMVIQNPRYQVTQFGKPVTLSCSQTLNHNVMYWYQQKSSQAPKLLFHYYDKDFNNEADTPDNFQSRRPNTSFCFLDIRSPGLGDTAMYLCATSRGVGGGGVFDEQFFGPGTRLTVL.

The chain is built from TRBV20-1 and TRBJ1-1. Germline CDR1 is DFQATT and CDR2 is SNEGSKA (reference sequence). The CDR3 spans 13 residues. This CDR3 is CSARRTVSAEAFF.

The chain is built from TRBV11-3 and TRBJ2-1. This CDR3 region has 11 residues. The germline V gene has CDR1 SGHNT and CDR2 YENEEA. CDR3 in amino acids: CASSLAGTQFF.

The chain recombines TRBV5-1 with TRBJ1-4; there is no DNA to check the TCRdb D call of TRBD1. Germline CDR1 reads SGHRS; CDR2 reads YFSETQ. The CDR3 is 15 amino acids. CDR3 amino acids: CASSSGGVTNEKLFF.

The chain uses TRBV9 and TRBJ1-6; TCRdb names TRBD1, which stays unverified in the absence of DNA. The germline V gene has CDR1 SGDLS and CDR2 YYNGEE. The CDR3 spans 15 residues. The CDR3 sequence: CASSVFPGYNSPLHF. The variable domain in full, completed from reference TRBV9 and TRBJ1-6, reads DSGVTQTPKHLITATGQRVTLRCSPRSGDLSVYWYQQSLDQGLQFLIQYYNGEERAKGNILERFSAQQFPDLHSELNLSSLELGDSALYFCASSVFPGYNSPLHFGNGTRLTVT.

The gene calls are TRBV20-1 and TRBJ2-1; the D call of TRBD2 rests on TCRdb alone, since no DNA is present to check it. CDR3 length: 14 residues. Germline-derived CDR1 and CDR2 are DFQATT and SNEGSKA (reference sequence). CDR3 region: CSASPGTSGRVLFF.

The rearrangement uses TRBV6-5 and TRBJ2-7. This CDR3 spans 14 amino acids. The germline V gene encodes CDR1 MNHEY and CDR2 SVGAGI. The CDR3 sequence: CASSLWQADYEQYF.

The V gene is TRBV12-3 or TRBV12-4, the J gene TRBJ1-2; TCRdb selects TRBD1, and the lack of DNA leaves this call unchecked. This CDR3 is built from 15 residues. CDR3 loop: CASSPTGTGLFGYTF.

CDR3 sequence reads: CASSRPSVGFRDEQFF. The chain joins TRBV12-3 or TRBV12-4 to TRBJ2-1; TCRdb's D call, TRBD1, is unchecked because there is no DNA. The CDR3 totals 16 residues.

The CDR3 spells CASRETGGSGELFF. This chain joins TRBV7-7 and TRBJ2-2; TCRdb names TRBD1, which stays unverified in the absence of DNA. There are 14 residues in the CDR3. Germline lookup yields CDR1 SSHAT and CDR2 FNYEAQ (reference sequence).

The V and J genes are TRBV5-1 and TRBJ2-3; TCRdb's D call of TRBD2 is untestable without DNA. The CDR3 totals 16 residues. CDR1 SGHRS and CDR2 YFSETQ come from the germline V gene. The CDR3 protein is CASSKGDHTSADTQYF. The full variable domain, its missing parts supplied by reference TRBV5-1 and TRBJ2-3, is KAGVTQTPRYLIKTRGQQVTLSCSPISGHRSVSWYQQTPGQGLQFLFEYFSETQRNKGNFPGRFSGRQFSNSRSEMNVSTLELGDSALYLCASSKGDHTSADTQYFGPGTRLTVL.

The chain links TRBV5-1 to TRBJ1-1; TCRdb picks TRBD1, but there is no DNA to check that call. Germline loops: CDR1 SGHRS, CDR2 YFSETQ. This CDR3 spans 13 amino acids. CDR3 protein: CASSYGQGAIAFF.

The CDR3 is CASSYKREGWQYF. The rearrangement joins TRBV6-2 or TRBV6-3 to TRBJ2-3; TCRdb lists TRBD2, though no DNA is available to test this call. This CDR3 comprises 13 residues. The germline gives CDR1 MNHEY, CDR2 SVGEGT.

The J gene is TRBJ2-3, the V gene TRBV12-3 or TRBV12-4; lacking DNA, the TRBD2 call made by TCRdb goes unchecked. The CDR3 has 14 residues. Here the CDR3 reads CASSGGLETDTQYF.

J is TRBJ2-3 and V is TRBV5-4; TCRdb outputs TRBD1, but without DNA this stays unchecked. Germline V gene lookup returns CDR1 SGHNT and CDR2 YYREEE (reference sequence). This CDR3 has 15 residues. CDR3 region: CASSLGQGATDTQYF. Using reference TRBV5-4 and TRBJ2-3 for the parts outside the CDR3, the full variable domain is ETGVTQSPTHLIKTRGQQVTLRCSSQSGHNTVSWYQQALGQGPQFIFQYYREEENGRGNFPPRFSGLQFPNYSSELNVNALELDDSALYLCASSLGQGATDTQYFGPGTRLTVL.

This chain connects TRBV29-1 to TRBJ2-7; there is no DNA to check the TCRdb D call of TRBD2. Germline V lookup: CDR1 SQVTM, CDR2 ANQGSEA. This CDR3 comprises 13 residues. CDR3 loop: CSAGTSGSGEQYF.

CDR3 protein: CASTEPRQGATEAFF. The genes are TRBV7-8 and TRBJ1-1; there is no DNA to check the TCRdb D call of TRBD1. This CDR3 has 15 amino acids. Germline loops: CDR1 SGHVS, CDR2 FQNEAQ. Full variable domain (remainder filled in from reference TRBV7-8 and TRBJ1-1): GAGVSQSPRYKVAKRGQDVALRCDPISGHVSLFWYQQALGQGPEFLTYFQNEAQLDKSGLPSDRFFAERPEGSVSTLKIQRTQQEDSAVYLCASTEPRQGATEAFFGQGTRLTVV.

The rearrangement uses TRBV7-9 and TRBJ2-1. Germline loops: CDR1 SEHNR, CDR2 FQNEAQ (reference sequence). This CDR3 is built from 12 residues. The CDR3 loop reads CASSLVRERQFF.

The chain recombines TRBV12-3 or TRBV12-4 with TRBJ1-5. This CDR3 is built from 17 residues. CDR3 amino acids: CASNRGGSGGSNQPQHF.

The chain employs TRBV12-3 or TRBV12-4 and TRBJ1-6. The CDR3 consists of 14 residues. CDR3 region: CASRPRRGNSPLHF.

V is TRBV30 and J is TRBJ1-4; TCRdb names TRBD1, which stays unverified in the absence of DNA. CDR1 is GTSNPN, CDR2 SVGIG, per germline (reference sequence). The CDR3 sequence is 14 residues long. CDR3 sequence reads: CAVGTGIVGEKLFF.

J is TRBJ2-3 and V is TRBV27; lacking DNA, the TRBD2 call made by TCRdb goes unchecked. This CDR3 is built from 17 residues. Germline V gene lookup returns CDR1 MNHEY and CDR2 SMNVEV (reference sequence). CDR3 protein: CASSLARGGGGTDTQYF.

The rearrangement joins TRBV20-1 to TRBJ2-7. Per germline, CDR1 DFQATT and CDR2 SNEGSKA (reference sequence). The CDR3 extends over 12 amino acids. CDR3: CSARDHLAEQYF.

The chain uses TRBV12-3 or TRBV12-4 and TRBJ2-1. The CDR3 loop spans 12 amino acids. This CDR3 reads CASSFEFNEQFF.

CDR3 residues: CATSTGRPGQGTAIPYEKLFF. The V gene is TRBV15, the J gene TRBJ1-4; TCRdb calls TRBD1, which cannot be checked without DNA. Germline CDR1 reads LNHNV; CDR2 reads YYDKDF (reference sequence). The CDR3 covers 21 residues.

This CDR3 reads CASSTVNYGYTF. The V and J genes are TRBV5-6 and TRBJ1-2. CDR1 SGHDT and CDR2 YYEEEE come from the germline V gene. CDR3 length: 12 amino acids.

This chain uses TRBV3-1 with TRBJ2-3; TCRdb reports TRBD2, a call that lacks DNA to check it against. CDR1 is LGHDT, CDR2 YNNKEL, per germline (reference sequence). The CDR3 sequence is 16 residues long. CDR3 protein: CASSQETGVGADTQYF.

The J gene is TRBJ2-3, the V gene TRBV5-1; TCRdb indicates TRBD1, and absent DNA this call remains unverified. The CDR3 extends over 14 amino acids. Per germline, CDR1 SGHRS and CDR2 YFSETQ. This CDR3 is CASSSRGESDTQYF.